A selection of T cell receptor beta chains follows, all from one sample in a study of CD8 T cells in Susac syndrome. TCRdb reprocessed the immunoSEQ multiplex PCR reads with MiXCR, giving one entry per CDR3 protein. The sample has approximately 130,000 distinct CDR3 sequences, approximately 90% seen once; the top ten hold around 0.25%. The specimen sequenced was CD8+ T cells from PBMCs. The receptors were sampled from a human donor with multiple sclerosis. The conserved cysteine and the conserved F or W are not part of the CDR3 here.

v_call: TRBV19; j_call: TRBJ1-2; cdr3_aa: ASSPGTGQIGYT
v_call: TRBV6-2/TRBV6-3; j_call: TRBJ1-5; cdr3_aa: ASTLGYSDQPQH
v_call: TRBV15; j_call: TRBJ2-7; cdr3_aa: ATSRVAGYEQY
v_call: TRBV6-5; j_call: TRBJ2-1; cdr3_aa: ASSPIGRNEQF
v_call: TRBV27; j_call: TRBJ2-1; cdr3_aa: ASSSLTGRSYNEQF
v_call: TRBV4-2; j_call: TRBJ1-1; cdr3_aa: ASSQPENTEAF
v_call: TRBV28; j_call: TRBJ1-2; cdr3_aa: ASFFAGNLWDGYT
v_call: TRBV15; j_call: TRBJ2-7; cdr3_aa: ATSEGTGSSYEQY
v_call: TRBV5-1; j_call: TRBJ1-4; cdr3_aa: ASSLGTAEKLF
v_call: TRBV27; j_call: TRBJ2-7; cdr3_aa: ASSLHGYEQY
v_call: TRBV5-4; j_call: TRBJ2-1; cdr3_aa: AVRGSYNEQF
v_call: TRBV19; j_call: TRBJ2-5; cdr3_aa: ASRTGLETQY
v_call: TRBV30; j_call: TRBJ1-6; cdr3_aa: AWSNSAPLH
v_call: TRBV10-3; j_call: TRBJ2-7; cdr3_aa: AIGQGTSYEQY
v_call: TRBV5-6; j_call: TRBJ2-7; cdr3_aa: ASSFGDSPYEQY
v_call: TRBV5-6; j_call: TRBJ2-1; cdr3_aa: ASSLSWGDEQF
v_call: TRBV30; j_call: TRBJ2-7; cdr3_aa: AWSVDSGNYEQY
v_call: TRBV20-1; j_call: TRBJ2-4; cdr3_aa: SAPPRSRVLAKNIQY
v_call: TRBV20-1; j_call: TRBJ2-7; cdr3_aa: SARTSGSSEQY
v_call: TRBV4-1; j_call: TRBJ2-2; cdr3_aa: ASSLENLFDTGELF
v_call: TRBV30; j_call: TRBJ2-1; cdr3_aa: AWSIMGGEQF
v_call: TRBV24-1; j_call: TRBJ2-1; cdr3_aa: ATSEQGNEQF